A single sample is the source of the 11 T cell receptor beta chains below, sequenced in a study of cytomegalovirus exposure and HLA in healthy donors. Profiling relied on immunoSEQ multiplex PCR, and the TCRdb table lists in-frame clones only, not all of them. The sample has about 75,000 clones, over 80% seen once; the top ten hold under 3.5%. The specimen was PBMCs. Every receptor here comes from a man aged 30-40 years in good health and CMV-seronegative.

The CDR3 DNA reads TGTGCCAGCAGTCGACAGGGGACTAATGAAAAACTGTTTTTT. Its translation is CASSRQGTNEKLFF. The gene calls are TRBV6-5 and TRBJ1-4, with 8 bases lining up with TRBD1. Germline trimming cut 5 bases from V and 2 bases from J; bases unmatched to any gene: 1. Germline values: CDR1 MNHEY, CDR2 SVGAGI. This CDR3 contains 14 residues.

Turning to this clone: Since a far larger clone is one base different, this is likely a read error. This sequence joins TRBV19 and TRBJ1-1; no firm D call. Trimming removed 7 bases at V and 1 base at J, with 4 bases between. CDR3 size: 11 residues. Germline CDR1 reads LNHDA; CDR2 reads SQIVND (reference sequence). The CDR3 region has the DNA TGTGCCAGTACCAGGAACACTGAAGCTTTCTTT. Residues: CASTRNTEAFF. The whole variable domain, filled in from reference TRBV19 and TRBJ1-1, reads DGGITQSPKYLFRKEGQNVTLSCEQNLNHDAMYWYRQDPGQGLRLIYYSQIVNDFQKGDIAEGYSVSREKKESFPLTVTSAQKNPTAFYLCASTRNTEAFFGQGTRLTVV.

V usage is TRBV11-3 and J usage is TRBJ2-1, with 12 bases fitting TRBD2. The CDR3 has 14 amino acids. Germline trimming cut 7 bases from V and 9 bases from J; bases unmatched to any gene: 7. Per germline, CDR1 SGHNT and CDR2 YENEEA. The CDR3 protein is CASTGLAGSGEQFF. CDR3 coding DNA: TGTGCCAGCACCGGACTAGCGGGATCAGGTGAGCAGTTCTTC.

The V and J genes are TRBV7-2 and TRBJ1-2; 8 bases are a match to TRBD1. This CDR3 contains 14 residues. Germline-derived CDR1 and CDR2 are SGHTA and FQGNSA. V shed 4 bases and J 3 bases; nucleotides not matched to a gene: 4. CDR3 DNA: TGTGCCAGCAGCTCAGGGGGCTCTGACTATGGCTACACCTTC. It specifies CASSSGGSDYGYTF.

This clone appeared a few times. The gene calls are TRBV30 and TRBJ1-2; tentative D call: TRBD1 (5 bases). V was cut by 3 bases and J by 8 bases, with 13 bases left in between. The germline V gene has CDR1 GTSNPN and CDR2 SVGIG (reference sequence). This CDR3 has 12 residues. CDR3 sequence (DNA): TGTGCCTGGAGACTCTCTAGGGGAGGCTACACCTTC. Protein product: CAWRLSRGGYTF.

The rearrangement uses TRBV5-1 and TRBJ2-1, with D tentatively TRBD2 (5 bases). In germline, CDR1 is SGHRS, CDR2 YFSETQ. The CDR3 sequence is 12 residues long. Trimming shortened V by 4 bases and J by 9 bases, and 11 bases separated the two germline ends. The CDR3 spells CASSTEVSEQFF. The CDR3 DNA sequence: TGCGCCAGCAGCACGGAGGTCAGTGAGCAGTTCTTC.

The chain carries TRBV7-2 and TRBJ2-6; TRBD1 matches at 7 bases. V was pared by 5 bases and J by 0 bases, with 13 bases of the junction left unmatched. This CDR3 is 19 amino acids long. The germline gives CDR1 SGHTA, CDR2 FQGNSA. The CDR3 bases are TGTGCCAGCAGCGGCTACAGGGGTGTGATGGGCTCTGGGGCCAACGTCCTGACTTTC. It yields the protein CASSGYRGVMGSGANVLTF.

The chain is built from TRBV28 and TRBJ2-3; D gene uncertain. Germline-derived CDR1 and CDR2 are MDHEN and SYDVKM. CDR3 length: 16 amino acids. The V end lost 4 bases, the J end lost 2 bases, and 16 bases lay between the germline ends. The CDR3 nucleotides are TGTGCCAGCAGTTACGTTTCAGGTACCCCCACAGATACGCAGTATTTT. Translating it yields CASSYVSGTPTDTQYF. The full variable domain, rest sourced from reference TRBV28 and TRBJ2-3, is DVKVTQSSRYLVKRTGEKVFLECVQDMDHENMFWYRQDPGLGLRLIYFSYDVKMKEKGDIPEGYSVSREKKERFSLILESASTNQTSMYLCASSYVSGTPTDTQYFGPGTRLTVL.

The chain employs TRBV7-9 and TRBJ2-2; D is unclear. This CDR3 comprises 16 residues. Germline V gives CDR1 SEHNR, CDR2 FQNEAQ (reference sequence). Trimming stripped 0 bases from V and 5 bases from J, with 13 bases between. In DNA, the CDR3 is TGTGCCAGCAGCTTAGCGGTGAATATCGGGACCGGGGAGCTGTTTTTT. As protein: CASSLAVNIGTGELFF.

The rearrangement links TRBV2 to TRBJ1-5; D gene ambiguous. Germline V lookup: CDR1 SNHLY, CDR2 FYNNEI. Trimming took 5 bases from V and 9 from J, leaving 14 bases between them. The CDR3 covers 13 residues. The CDR3 DNA sequence: TGTGCCAGCAGTCGGTTCACAGACCGGCCCCAGCATTTT. Its translation is CASSRFTDRPQHF.

This chain connects TRBV4-2 to TRBJ2-3; D perhaps matches TRBD2 (6 bases). Trimming pared 3 bases from V and 0 bases from J, leaving 10 bases between. This CDR3 is built from 15 residues. CDR1 and CDR2 (germline): LGHNA, YNFKEQ. The CDR3 region has the DNA TGTGCCAGCAGCCACCGGGACTTAAGCACAGATACGCAGTATTTT. Its protein is CASSHRDLSTDTQYF.